This T cell receptor beta chain derives from a study of T cell repertoires in aging, cancer and after chemotherapy. The template was genomic DNA from peripheral blood, not RNA. This clonotype was detected a few times. The CDR3 has 17 amino acids. Trimming took 4 bases from V and 1 from J, leaving 21 bases between them. Germline CDR1 SGHRS, CDR2 YFSETQ. A mixed TRB-A/B primer pool amplified rearranged TRB by multiplex touch-down PCR. TCRdb re-derived calls from the multiplex PCR reads in MiXCR, one entry per CDR3 protein. The table has 3,500 to 5,000 distinct CDR3 sequences, roughly a quarter seen once.

V and J are TRBV5-1 and TRBJ2-7; a possible D gene is TRBD2 (5 bases). Specimen: blood. The source of this sequence is a human donor with a blood cancer. The CDR3 DNA sequence: TGCGCCAGCAGCCGTGGAGCCGTTAGCGCGAGGTCCTACGAGCAGTACTTC. Amino acid sequence: CASSRGAVSARSYEQYF.